A single sample gave rise to the 26 T cell receptor beta chains below, sequenced in a study of T cell changes during pregnancy in multiple sclerosis. Profiled with immunoSEQ multiplex PCR; TCRdb holds only in-frame clones, not every one. Of tens of thousands of clones listed, 90% are singletons. The starting material was CD4+ T cells from peripheral blood mononuclear cells, obtained in the first trimester of pregnancy. These receptors all come from a female donor with multiple sclerosis, enrolled in a pregnancy study.

The V and J genes are TRBV7-9 and TRBJ2-3; D may be TRBD2 (6 bases). Trimming removed 4 bases at V and 1 base at J, with 18 bases between. The CDR3 loop spans 17 amino acids. Germline CDR1 is SEHNR and CDR2 is FQNEAQ (reference sequence). This chain's CDR3 is CASSSRLSGFGTDTQYF. The CDR3 DNA reads as TGTGCCAGCAGCTCCCGCTTGAGCGGGTTCGGCACAGATACGCAGTATTTT.

The chain links TRBV10-3 to TRBJ1-1; no definite D call. This CDR3 has 17 amino acids. The ends were cut back, 0 bases at V and 3 bases at J, with 17 bases in the middle. Germline assignment: CDR1 ENHRY and CDR2 SYGVKD. The CDR3 reads CAISESVLVGRDTEAFF. The CDR3 DNA sequence: TGTGCCATCAGTGAGTCGGTCCTAGTCGGGAGAGACACTGAAGCTTTCTTT.

The CDR3 bases are TGTGCCAGCAGCCGGGGAACACAGGGGACTGAAAAACTGTTTTTT. Translation gives CASSRGTQGTEKLFF. The chain employs TRBV14 and TRBJ1-4, with 7 bases matching TRBD1. The germline gives CDR1 SGHDN, CDR2 FVKESK. V lost 4 bases, J lost 7 bases, and 9 bases stayed unmatched. The CDR3 runs to 15 residues.

The chain employs TRBV28 and TRBJ1-5; 7 nucleotides match TRBD1. The CDR3 length is 17 residues. Per germline, CDR1 MDHEN and CDR2 SYDVKM. The V gene end was trimmed by 6 bases and the J gene end by 2 bases; junction bases not matched to a gene: 13. Here the CDR3 DNA reads TGTGCCAGCAGCTCCGGGACAGCCTTACGGCGCAATCAGCCCCAGCATTTT. Encoded protein: CASSSGTALRRNQPQHF.

The chain uses TRBV6-6 and TRBJ2-6; D might be TRBD2 (6 bases). Germline CDR1 MNHNY, CDR2 SVGAGI (reference sequence). V was pared by 6 bases and J by 0 bases, with 12 bases between. CDR3 length equals 16 residues. The CDR3 here is CASSPGGSSGANVLTF. Written as DNA, the CDR3 is TGTGCCAGCAGCCCCGGGGGTAGCTCTGGGGCCAACGTCCTGACTTTC.

This clone appeared a single time. The V gene is TRBV6-5, the J gene TRBJ1-6; unclear D gene. Trimming shortened V by 7 bases and J by 5 bases, and 9 bases separated the two germline ends. This CDR3 comprises 13 residues. Germline V gene sequence: CDR1 MNHEY, CDR2 SVGAGI. CDR3 amino acids: CASNRGNNSPLHF. The CDR3 DNA reads TGTGCCAGCAACCGAGGGAATAATTCACCCCTCCACTTT.

The chain carries TRBV19 and TRBJ1-5, with D uncertain. The CDR3 spans 16 residues. CDR1 and CDR2 from the germline V gene are LNHDA and SQIVND (reference sequence). V dropped 6 bases and J dropped 0 bases, with 15 bases sitting between them. The CDR3 nucleotides are TGTGCCAGTAGCCTCGGGAAGGAGCTTAGCAATCAGCCCCAGCATTTT. Encoded protein: CASSLGKELSNQPQHF.

This clone was recorded only once. The V gene is TRBV11-2, the J gene TRBJ1-5; D remains ambiguous. The germline gives CDR1 SGHAT, CDR2 FQNNGV. V lost 0 bases and J lost 3, with 3 bases in between. This CDR3 contains 13 residues. CDR3 DNA: TGTGCCAGCAGCTTAGATTACAATCAGCCCCAGCATTTT. Translation: CASSLDYNQPQHF.

The chain uses TRBV12-5 and TRBJ1-1; D is unclear. The length of the CDR3 is 13 residues. V dropped 0 bases and J dropped 8 bases, with 10 bases sitting between them. The germline CDR1 and CDR2 sequences are LGHNT and FRNRAP. CDR3 region: CASGLVGGREAFF. Written as DNA, the CDR3 is TGTGCTAGTGGTTTGGTAGGTGGGAGAGAAGCTTTCTTT.

V is TRBV2 and J is TRBJ1-4, with D hard to call. Per the germline V gene, CDR1 is SNHLY and CDR2 is FYNNEI. This CDR3 comprises 16 residues. The germline V and J ends were trimmed by 0 bases and 6 bases, with 14 bases remaining between them. CDR3 sequence (DNA): TGTGCCAGCAGTGAAGCGCAAAGGAGGTTCCATGAAAAACTGTTTTTT. This sequence encodes CASSEAQRRFHEKLFF.

This clone has just one count. This chain joins TRBV6-1 and TRBJ2-1, with 11 positions matching TRBD2. Trimming removed 1 base from V and 0 bases from J; junction bases left unmatched: 11. This CDR3 has 20 residues. CDR1 MNHNS and CDR2 SASEGT come from the germline V gene. This CDR3 reads CASSEGSGRAVISSYNEQFF. CDR3 nucleotide sequence: TGTGCCAGCAGTGAAGGTAGCGGGAGGGCGGTTATCAGCTCCTACAATGAGCAGTTCTTC.

The rearrangement links TRBV6-5 to TRBJ2-5; 10 bases line up with TRBD2. Trimming cost V 6 bases and J 2 bases; bases outside gene matches: 3. The CDR3 loop spans 14 amino acids. In germline, CDR1 is MNHEY, CDR2 SVGAGI. The CDR3 DNA is TGTGCCAGCAGGCAAGCGGGGGGGCAAGAGACCCAGTACTTC. This codes for CASRQAGGQETQYF.

The chain is built from TRBV6-6 and TRBJ1-1, with D perhaps matching TRBD1 (6 bases). The CDR3 runs to 12 residues. Looked up from germline, CDR1 is MNHNY and CDR2 is SVGAGI (reference sequence). The germline V and J ends were trimmed by 5 bases and 5 bases, with 9 bases remaining between them. The chain's CDR3 is CASSQGRTEAFF. The DNA of the CDR3 is TGTGCCAGCAGTCAGGGGCGTACTGAAGCTTTCTTT.

The chain uses TRBV28 and TRBJ2-3, with 10 positions matching TRBD2. This CDR3 has 16 residues. J lost 4 bases, V lost 5 bases, and 9 bases had no gene match. Looked up from germline, CDR1 is MDHEN and CDR2 is SYDVKM. CDR3 nucleotides: TGTGCCAGCAGTGTTCAAGCGGGAGGGTGGGCAGATACGCAGTATTTT. Translation gives CASSVQAGGWADTQYF.

This clone was found a few times. The gene calls are TRBV15 and TRBJ1-5, with a weak D call TRBD1 (5 bases). V was shortened by 4 bases and J by 1 base, with 8 bases between the two germline ends. This CDR3 contains 14 residues. Germline-derived CDR1 and CDR2 are LNHNV and YYDKDF (reference sequence). Here the CDR3 reads CATSKTGSNQPQHF. CDR3 DNA: TGTGCCACCAGCAAAACAGGAAGCAATCAGCCCCAGCATTTT.

The chain links TRBV29-1 to TRBJ2-7, with TRBD2 identical over 14 bases. The ends lost 7 bases at V and 8 bases at J; junction bases unmatched: 7. CDR3 size: 13 residues. CDR1 is SQVTM, CDR2 ANQGSEA, per germline. The CDR3 bases are TGCAGCGCCGGGGGACTAGCGGGAGTTCAGCAGTACTTC. As protein: CSAGGLAGVQQYF.

This clone was seen a few times. The rearrangement links TRBV4-1 to TRBJ2-5; no reliable D call. Germline V lookup: CDR1 MGHRA, CDR2 YSYEKL. Trimming left V 0 bases short and J 5 bases short, with 10 bases between. This CDR3 has 14 residues. For the CDR3, the DNA is TGCGCCAGCAGCCAAGATTCGGGTACGGAGACCCAGTACTTC. It codes for CASSQDSGTETQYF.

The V and J genes are TRBV5-1 and TRBJ1-2; possible D gene TRBD1, 6 bases. V lost 0 bases and J 4 bases, leaving 13 bases between the germline ends. CDR3 length: 15 amino acids. Germline CDR1 is SGHRS and CDR2 is YFSETQ. The CDR3: CASSLEQGPGYGYTF. The CDR3, as DNA: TGCGCCAGCAGCTTGGAGCAGGGGCCTGGCTATGGCTACACCTTC.

This sequence joins TRBV6-6 and TRBJ1-5; 7 bases are a match to TRBD1. The J segment lost 4 bases and the V segment lost 4 bases, leaving 7 bases of the junction unmatched. Germline loops: CDR1 MNHNY, CDR2 SVGAGI (reference sequence). CDR3 length: 15 amino acids. CDR3 coding DNA: TGTGCCAGCAGTTCCTCAGGGGGTCCGAATCAGCCCCAGCATTTT. Amino acid sequence: CASSSSGGPNQPQHF.

The chain links TRBV2 to TRBJ1-5, with 9 bases matching TRBD1. CDR1 is SNHLY, CDR2 FYNNEI, per germline. The CDR3 covers 13 residues. V shed 6 bases and J 5 bases; nucleotides not matched to a gene: 2. The DNA for the CDR3 is TGTGCCAGCAGCCGGGACAGGGATCAGCCCCAGCATTTT. This gives the protein CASSRDRDQPQHF. The whole variable domain, filled in from reference TRBV2 and TRBJ1-5, reads EPEVTQTPSHQVTQMGQEVILRCVPISNHLYFYWYRQILGQKVEFLVSFYNNEISEKSEIFDDQFSVERPDGSNFTLKIRSTKLEDSAMYFCASSRDRDQPQHFGDGTRLSIL.

V is TRBV5-1 and J is TRBJ2-3, with D maybe TRBD2 (6 bases). Trimming stripped 0 bases from V and 0 bases from J, with 11 bases between. CDR1 SGHRS and CDR2 YFSETQ come from the germline V gene. CDR3 size: 16 residues. The CDR3 nucleotides read TGCGCCAGCAGCTTGGACGGGGACTCTAGCACAGATACGCAGTATTTT. Translated: CASSLDGDSSTDTQYF.

The rearrangement uses TRBV15 and TRBJ2-5, with 10 bases that match TRBD2. Unmatched junction bases numbered 15, after V lost 1 base and J lost 1 base. The length of the CDR3 is 20 residues. The germline V gene has CDR1 LNHNV and CDR2 YYDKDF (reference sequence). CDR3 coding DNA: TGTGCCACCAGCAGAGGGACTTTTGCTAGCGGGAGACTCCTCCAAGAGACCCAGTACTTC. Amino acid sequence: CATSRGTFASGRLLQETQYF. The full variable domain, completed using reference TRBV15 and TRBJ2-5, is DAMVIQNPRYQVTQFGKPVTLSCSQTLNHNVMYWYQQKSSQAPKLLFHYYDKDFNNEADTPDNFQSRRPNTSFCFLDIRSPGLGDTAMYLCATSRGTFASGRLLQETQYFGPGTRLLVL.

This clone was recorded once. The rearrangement links TRBV2 to TRBJ2-2, with 7 bases that match TRBD1. Germline CDR1 reads SNHLY; CDR2 reads FYNNEI. The V segment lost 6 bases and the J segment 4 bases; nucleotides outside the gene matches: 5. CDR3 size: 14 residues. The CDR3 DNA follows: TGTGCCAGCAGGGTACAGGGGCCCACCGGGGAGCTGTTTTTT. It yields the protein CASRVQGPTGELFF.

The V call is TRBV27, the J call TRBJ2-1; 12 bases agree with TRBD2. This CDR3 region has 15 residues. Germline assignment: CDR1 MNHEY and CDR2 SMNVEV (reference sequence). V was clipped by 3 bases and J by 7 bases; unmatched bases: 4. CDR3 protein: CASSFATSGSNEQFF. CDR3 DNA: TGTGCCAGCAGTTTCGCGACTAGCGGGAGTAATGAGCAGTTCTTC.

V usage is TRBV2 and J usage is TRBJ1-5; 7 bases fit TRBD1. This CDR3 region has 12 residues. Germline loops: CDR1 SNHLY, CDR2 FYNNEI. Trimming took 10 bases from V and 3 from J; bases not matched to a gene: 3. Here the CDR3 reads CATGTDNQPQHF. For the CDR3, the DNA is TGTGCCACCGGGACAGACAATCAGCCCCAGCATTTT.

V gene TRBV30 combines with J gene TRBJ2-5; D gene ambiguous. The CDR3 totals 12 residues. Germline CDR1 and CDR2: GTSNPN and SVGIG (reference sequence). V lost 0 bases, J lost 7 bases, and 9 bases lay in between. The CDR3 DNA reads as TGTGCCTGGAGTGTGATTTCAGGGACCCAGTACTTC. This sequence encodes CAWSVISGTQYF.